Presented here are 20 T cell receptor beta chains from one specimen sequenced in a study of cytomegalovirus exposure and HLA in healthy donors. Some clones are missing from TCRdb's copy, which holds only in-frame ones; the method was immunoSEQ multiplex PCR. The sample has 65,000 or so clones, approximately 93% seen once; the top ten hold about 4.3%. Material for sequencing was PBMCs. The source of these receptors is a man in his late teens or twenties in good health and CMV-seropositive.

This clone was recorded only once. Its ends do not fully match the called genes, so a read error is possible. The chain is built from TRBV6-1 and TRBJ2-7, with TRBD2 as a possible D gene (6 bases). The CDR3 contains 15 residues. Germline loops: CDR1 MNHNS, CDR2 SASEGT. The CDR3 bases are TGTGCCAGCAGCGAAGCGGAGGGGATTATCTACGAGCAGTACTTC. Translation gives CASSEAEGIIYEQYF.

This rearrangement joins TRBV27 to TRBJ2-7; D is undetermined. This CDR3 has 15 residues. Per the germline V gene, CDR1 is MNHEY and CDR2 is SMNVEV (reference sequence). V lost 6 bases to trimming and J lost 2 bases, with 17 bases between them. CDR3 sequence: CASSFTAHRTYEQYF. DNA of the CDR3: TGTGCCAGCAGCTTCACAGCCCATCGTACCTACGAGCAGTACTTC.

The chain employs TRBV9 and TRBJ2-3; 12 nucleotides agree with TRBD2. Germline CDR1 reads SGDLS; CDR2 reads YYNGEE. The junction had 3 bases not matched to a gene; V was cut back by 2 bases and J by 5 bases. The CDR3 contains 15 residues. DNA of the CDR3: TGTGCCAGCAGCGTTGGACTAGCGGGAAGAGATACGCAGTATTTT. This translates into CASSVGLAGRDTQYF.

CDR3 DNA sequence: TGTGCCAGCAGGCTGTCAGGGCTATCCTACGAGCAGTACTTC. Protein product: CASRLSGLSYEQYF. The J gene is TRBJ2-7, the V gene TRBV2, with D perhaps TRBD1 (5 bases). V lost 6 bases, J lost 1 base, and 13 bases lay in between. Germline V gene lookup returns CDR1 SNHLY and CDR2 FYNNEI. The CDR3 spans 14 residues.

The chain couples TRBV2 to TRBJ2-5; 7 bases fit TRBD1. CDR1 and CDR2 (germline): SNHLY, FYNNEI. The CDR3 runs to 17 residues. J lost 4 bases, V lost 0 bases, and 11 bases had no gene match. The CDR3 coding sequence is TGTGCCAGCAGTGAAGCCGGGGACAGTACAAACACAGAGACCCAGTACTTC. Translation: CASSEAGDSTNTETQYF.

This rearrangement joins TRBV10-1 to TRBJ2-2; TRBD1 might be the D (6 bases). The ends were cut back, 4 bases at V and 1 base at J, with 10 bases in the middle. The CDR3 sequence is 15 residues long. Germline V gene data show CDR1 as WNHNN and CDR2 as SYGVQD (reference sequence). The DNA of the CDR3 is TGCGCCAGCAGTGGGGGGCATAGGAACACCGGGGAGCTGTTTTTT. Translation gives CASSGGHRNTGELFF.

The table lists this clone with a few counts. The chain recombines TRBV29-1 with TRBJ2-7; 7 bases fit TRBD1. CDR1 SQVTM and CDR2 ANQGSEA come from the germline V gene. The CDR3 is 13 residues long. J was trimmed by 5 bases and V by 7 bases; bases with no gene match: 11. DNA for the CDR3: TGCAGCGGCTCTACAGGGGAAATAAACGAGCAGTACTTC. Amino acids: CSGSTGEINEQYF.

The chain links TRBV9 to TRBJ1-6, with D tentatively TRBD1 (6 bases). Germline values: CDR1 SGDLS, CDR2 YYNGEE. V was shortened by 2 bases and J by 7 bases, with 10 bases between the two germline ends. This CDR3 contains 14 residues. In DNA, the CDR3 is TGTGCCAGCAGCGTCGAGGACAGAAATTCACCCCTCCACTTT. Protein sequence: CASSVEDRNSPLHF.

The chain links TRBV18 to TRBJ1-4, with TRBD1 as a possible D gene (6 bases). Germline V gene sequence: CDR1 KGHSH, CDR2 LQKENI. With 3 bases removed from V and 4 bases from J, the gap between germline ends came to 9 bases. The CDR3 covers 14 residues. The chain's CDR3 is CASSPPGDNEKLFF. Written as DNA, the CDR3 is TGTGCCAGCTCACCGCCAGGGGATAATGAAAAACTGTTTTTT.

The chain uses TRBV28 and TRBJ1-1, with 9 bases aligning to TRBD1. V lost 5 bases, J lost 4 bases, and 11 bases stayed unmatched. Germline CDR1 and CDR2: MDHEN and SYDVKM. This CDR3 contains 16 residues. The CDR3 loop reads CASSPPRQGVGTEAFF. The DNA of the CDR3 is TGTGCCAGCAGTCCTCCCCGACAGGGGGTCGGCACTGAAGCTTTCTTT.

The chain employs TRBV13 and TRBJ2-1; D remains unclear. Trimming pared 4 bases from V and 4 bases from J, leaving 5 bases between. The CDR3 is 12 amino acids. The germline CDR1 and CDR2 sequences are PRHDT and FYEKMQ (reference sequence). As DNA, the CDR3 is TGTGCCAGCAGCTCCGAGTACAATGAGCAGTTCTTC. It codes for CASSSEYNEQFF.

The J gene is TRBJ2-5, the V gene TRBV28; 12 bases are shared with TRBD2. Germline assignment: CDR1 MDHEN and CDR2 SYDVKM. V dropped 5 bases and J dropped 7; count of bases not matched to a gene: 8. The CDR3 loop spans 15 amino acids. CDR3 sequence: CASSKPLAGGPTQYF. Written as DNA, the CDR3 is TGTGCCAGCAGTAAACCTCTAGCGGGAGGGCCGACCCAGTACTTC.

The chain joins TRBV28 to TRBJ2-7, with TRBD1 matching 9 bases. The germline gives CDR1 MDHEN, CDR2 SYDVKM. This CDR3 is 15 amino acids long. The ends lost 5 bases at V and 2 bases at J; junction bases unmatched: 7. This CDR3 is CASSGTGGGPYEQYF. The CDR3 DNA follows: TGTGCCAGCAGTGGTACAGGGGGCGGCCCCTACGAGCAGTACTTC.

The V call is TRBV30, the J call TRBJ2-5; the match to TRBD1 covers 7 bases. The trim removed 4 bases at V and 4 bases at J, leaving 9 bases unmatched. The CDR3 sequence is 14 residues long. Germline V gene data show CDR1 as GTSNPN and CDR2 as SVGIG (reference sequence). The CDR3 protein is CAWTKLRTGETQYF. For the CDR3, the DNA is TGTGCCTGGACTAAACTCAGGACAGGAGAGACCCAGTACTTC. The complete variable domain, with remaining parts taken from reference TRBV30 and TRBJ2-5, reads SQTIHQWPATLVQPVGSPLSLECTVEGTSNPNLYWYRQAAGRGLQLLFYSVGIGQISSEVPQNLSASRPQDRQFILSSKKLLLSDSGFYLCAWTKLRTGETQYFGPGTRLLVL.

This chain joins TRBV21-1 and TRBJ2-7; the table names TRBD1, a call not compared with the DNA. TRBV21-1 corresponds to a pseudogene. The CDR3 contains 15 residues. CDR3 loop: CASSKMSPGGDEQYF. DNA of the CDR3: TGTGCCAGCAGCAAAATGTCTCCAGGGGGCGACGAGCAGTACTTC.

The chain links TRBV28 to TRBJ1-1; D is undetermined. V was trimmed by 5 bases and J by 0 bases, leaving 4 bases between them. The CDR3 spans 12 residues. Germline V gene sequence: CDR1 MDHEN, CDR2 SYDVKM. CDR3 DNA: TGTGCCAGCAGTACAGTGAACACTGAAGCTTTCTTT. Amino acid sequence: CASSTVNTEAFF.

V and J are TRBV11-2 and TRBJ2-7, with D perhaps matching TRBD1 (6 bases). The V end lost 5 bases, the J end lost 7 bases, and 18 bases lay between the germline ends. This CDR3 is built from 14 residues. Per germline, CDR1 SGHAT and CDR2 FQNNGV. CDR3 protein: CASSPLSRGEEQYF. The CDR3 region has the DNA TGTGCCAGCAGCCCATTATCCAGGGGCGAAGAGCAGTACTTC.

The V gene is TRBV11-2, the J gene TRBJ2-5; 7 bases fit TRBD1. CDR1 is SGHAT, CDR2 FQNNGV, per germline. V lost 1 base, J lost 1 base, and 3 bases stayed unmatched. This CDR3 spans 15 amino acids. CDR3 in amino acids: CASSLGGQVQETQYF. The CDR3, as DNA: TGTGCCAGCAGCTTAGGTGGACAGGTCCAAGAGACCCAGTACTTC.

V and J are TRBV21-1 and TRBJ1-5; the D call of TRBD1 is as the table states it, not checked on the DNA. TRBV21-1 is termed a pseudogene. This CDR3 region has 16 residues. The chain's CDR3 is CASSKTGRGGNQPQHF. For the CDR3, the DNA is TGTGCCAGCAGCAAAACGGGCAGGGGCGGCAATCAGCCCCAGCATTTT.

This chain joins TRBV11-2 and TRBJ2-1; D gene uncertain. Trimming removed 1 base from V and 10 bases from J, with 11 bases in between. CDR1 and CDR2 (germline): SGHAT, FQNNGV. The CDR3 sequence is 13 residues long. For the CDR3, the DNA is TGTGCCAGCAGCTTAGGCCCAGATCCCGAGCAGTTCTTC. Translating gives CASSLGPDPEQFF.